This T cell receptor (beta chain) was observed in a study of shared clonotypes between healthy human individuals. Profiled with immunoSEQ multiplex PCR; TCRdb holds only in-frame clones, not every one. Of more than 400,000 clones listed, roughly 95% are singletons. V dropped 7 bases and J dropped 4 bases, with 16 bases sitting between them. CDR1 and CDR2 from the germline V gene are MDHEN and SYDVKM. This CDR3 has 14 amino acids. What was sequenced was naive CD4+ T cells sorted from blood. The sample's subset: CD45RA+ positively selected. This clonotype was obtained from a woman younger than 45 in good health. The chain has TRBV28 and TRBJ1-1; D might be TRBD1 (5 bases). The CDR3 protein is CASISGAVGTEAFF. Here the CDR3 DNA reads TGTGCCAGCATCTCTGGGGCAGTGGGCACTGAAGCTTTCTTT.